There are many counts of the clone carrying this T cell receptor beta chain. Combining iRepertoire HTBI primers with Arm-PCR of CDR3 regions, the authors built TCR beta libraries. TCRdb re-derived calls from the multiplex PCR reads in MiXCR, one entry per CDR3 protein. The sample yields 350,000 to 500,000 distinct CDR3 sequences, roughly 17% seen once. These data are taken from a study of regulatory T cells in long-lasting Graves disease. Time point described: newly diagnosed GD, antithyroid drugs for less than 3 months. RNA isolated from PBMCs was used to make the TCR library. Trimming cost V 5 bases and J 4 bases, with 17 bases left between them. Germline assignment: CDR1 MNHEY and CDR2 SVGEGT. This CDR3 region has 15 residues. These data are also associated with another study on T cells in Graves' hyperthyroidism and ophthalmopathy.

This specimen was peripheral blood mononuclear cells (PBMCs), taken at new diagnosis, from a patient treated with antithyroid drugs. This receptor was identified in a woman aged 18-29 years with Graves disease. The chain couples TRBV6-2 or TRBV6-3 to TRBJ1-1; D perhaps matches TRBD1 (6 bases). The CDR3 DNA follows: TGTGCCAGCAGTGCGTACAGGGCGGCGAGCACTGAAGCTTTCTTT. Translating it yields CASSAYRAASTEAFF.